A single TCR beta chain is shown here with its context. Its cognate antigen is unknown. Absent ophthalmopathy progression within 18 months defined stable Graves' hyperthyroidism. Used for diagnoses were clinical symptoms, serum thyroxine and TRAb, thyroid ultrasound and orbital computed tomography. The CDR3 spans 15 residues. Trimming cost V 2 bases and J 3 bases; bases outside gene matches: 6. Germline V gene sequence: CDR1 MNHEY, CDR2 SVGAGI. The data stem from a study of T cells in Graves' hyperthyroidism and ophthalmopathy. Researchers took RNA transcripts and amplified the TCR beta CDR3 regions from them. The study used the HTBI primer set for a first-round RT-PCR of the TCR CDR3. In TCRdb, the multiplex PCR reads were re-called with MiXCR into one record per CDR3 protein. Here the sample spans 460,000 or so distinct CDR3 sequences, about 15% being singletons. The study's findings and limits: The model predicted ophthalmopathy a median approximately six months before onset.

Sequenced sample: blood. The rearrangement links TRBV6-5 to TRBJ1-2, with 7 bases that match TRBD1. The receptor's source is a woman aged 18-29 years with Graves' hyperthyroidism. CDR3 in amino acids: CASSYREGADYGYTF. CDR3 in DNA: TGTGCCAGCAGTTACAGGGAGGGGGCAGACTATGGCTACACCTTC.